This T cell receptor beta chain was sequenced for a study of response to subunit inactivated influenza vaccine (dated by TCRdb to 2016 to 2019). Study-wide context: To follow how T cells responded to a trivalent subunit inactivated influenza vaccine, the researchers relied on deep quantitative profiling of the T cell receptor repertoire. The investigation overall reported the following: The authors proposed that each seasonal influenza vaccination may bring in only a limited number of new T cells.

This clonotype was detected only a few times. Its antigen is currently not known. Base qualities are missing; no much larger clone stands one base away. V was cut back by 3 bases and J by 2 bases, leaving a gap of 5 bases between them. The CDR3 goes from the cysteine to the phenylalanine over 13 residues. The retained sequence is limited to the CDR3, 39 bases, with the frame set at the first base. CDR1 and CDR2, per the germline V gene, are KGHSY and FQNENV. Libraries were made using RT-PCR. The run used an Illumina HiSeq 2500. Starting from the raw public reads, TCRdb applied fastp trimming at Q25, assembled clones with MiXCR and retained in-frame beta chains. Entries that share a CDR3 protein sequence are merged under the most common genes and DNA. This sample is represented by just under 550,000 distinct CDR3 sequences; around 21% of them were singletons. The top ten clonotypes cover 2.5% to 3.5% of the sample.

The data also belong to a second study, concerning T cells expressing NK-cell markers. In that second paper, the authors write: 5'RACE template switching, by which a universal primer site and unique molecular identifiers were added, was used to make TCR beta cDNA libraries. In sorted CD3+CD56+NKG2C+, CD3+CD56+NKG2C- and CD3+CD56-NKG2C+ T-cell subsets from several donors, TCR beta-chain repertoires were profiled. Of the eight sequenced donors, seven were found to be HCMV-seropositive and one was found to be HCMV-seronegative. In several experiments an anti-gammadeltaTCR antibody was added to restrict sorting to alphabetaTCR-expressing T cells. In about 6 donors, the dominant CD3+CD56+NKG2C+ clonotypes were found to rank among the top 10 CD8+ clonotypes and to make up about 1.0-7.5% of CD8+ T cells. Those dominant clonotypes were again the most abundant among CD3+CD56-NKG2C+ cells in four donors, at about 25-60.1%. It remained unclear whether the expanded NKG2C-expressing T cell clones were specific for HCMV antigens. All eight donors whose samples were sequenced were randomly selected healthy volunteers, three of them men and five women. To determine HCMV serostatus, a commercial ELISA kit was used to detect HCMV-specific IgG in serum. Ficoll density gradient centrifugation was used to isolate peripheral blood mononuclear cells from blood. Using Miltenyi isolation kits, CD4+ and CD8+ T cells were isolated from PBMC through magnetic immunoseparation. Synthesis of cDNA was primed from the TCR beta constant segment and was followed by two consecutive PCR amplification steps. Libraries were sequenced as 2 x 150 bp reads on Illumina HiSeq 2000/2500, MiSeq or NextSeq. MIGEC was used to demultiplex reads and group the reads by UMI, and MiTCR was used to assemble and quantify clonotypes. To exclude erroneous sequences, any TCR cDNA sequence not supported by at least two reads was discarded. The tcR package was used for downstream repertoire analysis, with clonotypes matched between fractions based on CDR3 nucleotide sequence plus V segment. Antigen specificity was annotated against VDJdb with VDJmatch, allowing one amino acid substitution in CDR3.

The specimen was CD4+ T cells sorted from PBMCs, collected approximately 13 days after vaccination. This receptor chain uses TRBV16 and TRBJ1-5, with the D gene not confidently named. This TCR came from a man aged 45-65 years who received an inactivated influenza vaccine. Donor details come from another sample of the same person, matched by shared clones. The CDR3 sequence is CASSQSGNQPQHF. The nucleotides are TGTGCCAGCAGCCAGAGTGGCAATCAGCCCCAGCATTTT.